The 20 T cell receptor beta chains below come from one sample, sequenced in a study of shared clonotypes between healthy human individuals. The table came from immunoSEQ multiplex PCR; TCRdb's copy has only in-frame clones and leaves some out. The sample has around 980,000 clones; about 80% are singletons. Sequenced: memory CD4+ T cells from PBMCs. Documented subset: CD45RA-negative fraction. The receptors originated from a man in his late teens or twenties in good health. Some clones in this sample may be carry-over from other donors' samples.

In its sample, this clone was seen a few times. Here the CDR3 reads CASSAGLHYEQYF. CDR3 nucleotide sequence: TGTGCCAGTAGTGCGGGACTCCACTACGAGCAGTACTTC. V gene TRBV19 combines with J gene TRBJ2-7, with D possibly being TRBD2 (6 bases). V was shortened by 5 bases and J by 3 bases, with 11 bases between the two germline ends. This CDR3 contains 13 residues. CDR1 LNHDA and CDR2 SQIVND come from the germline V gene (reference sequence).

This clone has a handful of counts. V and J are TRBV7-3 and TRBJ1-1, with 9 bases lining up with TRBD1. Germline V lookup: CDR1 SGHTA, CDR2 FQGTGA. Trimming cost V 2 bases and J 9 bases; bases outside gene matches: 7. The CDR3 runs to 14 residues. The CDR3 region has the DNA TGTGCCAGCAGCTTAGGGACAGGGACAGGGAAAGCTTTCTTT. This codes for CASSLGTGTGKAFF.

Remarks on this clone: This clone may be a read error of a much larger clone one base away. This sequence joins TRBV5-5 and TRBJ1-2; a weak D match, TRBD1 (5 bases). The CDR3 is 14 residues long. Germline values: CDR1 SGHKS, CDR2 YYEKEE (reference sequence). V lost 2 bases and J lost 5, with 13 bases in between. The CDR3 spells CASSFSGTGYGYTF. The CDR3 bases are TGTGCCAGCAGCTTTTCCGGGACGGGATATGGCTACACCTTC.

The rearrangement links TRBV7-2 to TRBJ2-1, with a tentative D call TRBD2 (5 bases). Deletions cut 2 bases from V and 9 bases from J, with 14 bases between. In germline, CDR1 is SGHTA, CDR2 FQGNSA. The CDR3 loop spans 14 amino acids. The CDR3 here is CASSLNLARSEQFF. The CDR3 nucleotides are TGTGCCAGCAGCTTAAACCTAGCTCGGAGTGAGCAGTTCTTC.

This clone has just one count. Being one base from a much bigger clone, this may be a read error. The same CDR3 arises from other DNA sequences in this sample as well. V and J are TRBV5-1 and TRBJ2-3, with D hard to call. V lost 2 bases and J 2 bases, leaving 6 bases between the germline ends. This CDR3 region has 13 residues. Germline loops: CDR1 SGHRS, CDR2 YFSETQ. This CDR3 reads CASSFGDTDTQYF. CDR3 bases: TGCGCCAGCAGCTTTGGGGACACAGATACGCAGTATTTT.

The chain combines TRBV19 with TRBJ1-2; no reliable D call. The length of the CDR3 is 14 residues. Germline assignment: CDR1 LNHDA and CDR2 SQIVND (reference sequence). V was shortened by 9 bases and J by 0 bases, with 14 bases between the two germline ends. The chain's CDR3 is CASGGRNPNYGYTF. DNA of the CDR3: TGTGCCAGCGGCGGGCGGAATCCTAACTATGGCTACACCTTC. Full variable domain (remainder filled in from reference TRBV19 and TRBJ1-2): DGGITQSPKYLFRKEGQNVTLSCEQNLNHDAMYWYRQDPGQGLRLIYYSQIVNDFQKGDIAEGYSVSREKKESFPLTVTSAQKNPTAFYLCASGGRNPNYGYTFGSGTRLTVV.

This chain links TRBV5-1 with TRBJ1-4; D is ambiguous. V was trimmed by 4 bases and J by 6 bases, leaving 13 bases between them. The CDR3 is made up of 14 amino acids. The germline CDR1 and CDR2 sequences are SGHRS and YFSETQ. The CDR3 loop is CASSVPEADEKLFF. The CDR3 nucleotides read TGCGCCAGCAGCGTGCCTGAGGCCGATGAAAAACTGTTTTTT.

J is TRBJ1-1 and V is TRBV9; D is unclear. The CDR3 covers 14 residues. Trimming shortened V by 0 bases and J by 4 bases, and 10 bases separated the two germline ends. Looked up from germline, CDR1 is SGDLS and CDR2 is YYNGEE. In DNA, the CDR3 is TGTGCCAGCAGCGTAGACCCTCGGAGCACTGAAGCTTTCTTT. It yields the protein CASSVDPRSTEAFF.

The genes are TRBV19 and TRBJ2-1, with 8 bases that match TRBD2. The CDR3 extends over 15 amino acids. V shed 3 bases and J 4 bases; nucleotides not matched to a gene: 5. The germline V gene has CDR1 LNHDA and CDR2 SQIVND (reference sequence). CDR3 in DNA: TGTGCCAGTAGTATTAGAGCGGGAGTGTACAATGAGCAGTTCTTC. This codes for CASSIRAGVYNEQFF.

The V call is TRBV11-2, the J call TRBJ2-5, with D perhaps matching TRBD2 (6 bases). Trimming took 3 bases from V and 5 from J, leaving 16 bases between them. This CDR3 comprises 15 residues. The germline CDR1 and CDR2 sequences are SGHAT and FQNNGV. CDR3: CASSFRASEYETQYF. CDR3 DNA sequence: TGTGCCAGCAGCTTCCGGGCTAGCGAGTACGAGACCCAGTACTTC.

The J gene is TRBJ2-3, the V gene TRBV11-1; unclear D gene. This CDR3 comprises 15 residues. The ends were cut back, 3 bases at V and 1 base at J, with 11 bases in the middle. Germline V lookup: CDR1 SGHAT, CDR2 FQDESV (reference sequence). CDR3 sequence: CASSFPQAGTDTQYF. In DNA, the CDR3 is TGTGCCAGCAGCTTCCCCCAGGCCGGCACAGATACGCAGTATTTT.

This chain joins TRBV6-1 and TRBJ2-5; maybe TRBD2 (5 bases). CDR3 length: 15 residues. The germline gives CDR1 MNHNS, CDR2 SASEGT. The V gene lost 3 bases and the J gene lost 5 bases, with 16 bases spanning the gap. The CDR3: CASSDSAGPRETQYF. CDR3 nucleotides: TGTGCCAGCAGTGATAGCGCGGGCCCTCGGGAGACCCAGTACTTC.

In the case of this clone: At the DNA level, this CDR3 is encoded by other sequences in the same sample as well. The V call is TRBV20-1, the J call TRBJ2-1; D remains ambiguous. The V end was cut by 5 bases, the J end by 2 bases, with 4 bases between. CDR1 DFQATT and CDR2 SNEGSKA come from the germline V gene (reference sequence). The CDR3 length is 11 residues. CDR3 in DNA: TGCAGTGCTCGTGCCTACAATGAGCAGTTCTTC. It encodes CSARAYNEQFF.

This clone was counted only a few times. The V and J genes are TRBV19 and TRBJ1-1; D gene uncertain. Germline V gene sequence: CDR1 LNHDA, CDR2 SQIVND (reference sequence). Trimming took off 7 bases at V and 1 base at J, with 13 bases between the two ends. This CDR3 is 14 amino acids long. CDR3 sequence: CASTPVARNTEAFF. CDR3 coding DNA: TGTGCCAGTACCCCGGTTGCCAGGAACACTGAAGCTTTCTTT.

This clone was found a few times. V is TRBV28 and J is TRBJ1-1, with TRBD1 as a possible D gene (6 bases). Germline values: CDR1 MDHEN, CDR2 SYDVKM. The CDR3 contains 15 residues. V was trimmed by 5 bases and J by 1 base, leaving 14 bases between them. For the CDR3, the DNA is TGTGCCAGCAGTCCCAATTGGGGGCCGAACACTGAAGCTTTCTTT. It codes for CASSPNWGPNTEAFF.

This clone was recorded a few times. The chain carries TRBV28 and TRBJ2-7; D gene ambiguous. The ends were cut back, 2 bases at V and 1 base at J, with 9 bases in the middle. CDR1 MDHEN and CDR2 SYDVKM come from the germline V gene. The CDR3 runs to 14 residues. CDR3 nucleotide sequence: TGTGCCAGCAGTTTACCCCGGACGTCCTACGAGCAGTACTTC. Its translation: CASSLPRTSYEQYF.

The chain links TRBV10-2 to TRBJ1-2; D possibly corresponds to TRBD1 (5 bases). V lost 4 bases, J lost 2 bases, and 11 bases lay in between. This CDR3 is built from 14 residues. Germline values: CDR1 WSHSY, CDR2 SAAADI. DNA of the CDR3: TGCGCCAGCAGTGTTGGGGGGACCAACTATGGCTACACCTTC. This encodes CASSVGGTNYGYTF.

The genes are TRBV7-9 and TRBJ2-1; 14 positions agree with TRBD2. Germline V gene data show CDR1 as SEHNR and CDR2 as FQNEAQ (reference sequence). The CDR3 contains 18 residues. With 6 bases clipped from V and 1 base from J, the junction kept 8 bases outside the gene matches. CDR3 in DNA: TGTGCCAGCAGTACGACTAGCGGGAGGGCGATTTCCTACAATGAGCAGTTCTTC. It encodes CASSTTSGRAISYNEQFF.

Note on this clone: This sequence may be a read error, since a much larger clone differs from it by one base. This chain uses TRBV4-2 with TRBJ2-1; TRBD2 aligns across 9 bases. The CDR3 loop spans 17 amino acids. Germline CDR1 is LGHNA and CDR2 is YNFKEQ. The trim removed 0 bases at V and 6 bases at J, leaving 9 bases unmatched. In DNA form, the CDR3 reads TGTGCCAGCAGCCAAGATTGGGGACTAGCCCTAATCAATGAGCAGTTCTTC. Translating gives CASSQDWGLALINEQFF.

This clone was seen repeatedly, ten times or more. This chain connects TRBV2 to TRBJ1-1; weak D call: TRBD1 (5 bases). Per germline, CDR1 SNHLY and CDR2 FYNNEI. V lost 2 bases and J lost 6, with 13 bases in between. This CDR3 is 14 amino acids long. Written as DNA, the CDR3 is TGTGCCAGCAGTGAATTTCCACGCAGGGCTGAAGCTTTCTTT. It is translated as CASSEFPRRAEAFF.